This TCR beta chain was captured by sequencing in a study of OX40 agonist ivuxolimab in advanced cancers. Using immunoSEQ multiplex PCR, the repertoire was profiled, and TCRdb retains in-frame clones only, with some absent. The sample shows tens of thousands of clones, around 89% of them seen only once. Whole-study results and caveats: Among the lowest peripheral clonal expansion occurred in 0.1-3.0 mg/kg partial responders. At 0.1 to 3.0 mg/kg and by week 6, CD4+ and CD8+ T cells in the blood had expanded clonally.

Worth noting for this clone: The antigen is undetermined.

The receptor comes from an adult with an advanced solid tumor such as melanoma, head and neck, liver or kidney cancer. Sequences were derived from CD4+ or CD8+ T cells sorted from blood, sampled in a trial of the OX40 agonist ivuxolimab.

CDR3 region: CASSSDREAGELFF. The CDR3 bases are TGTGCCAGCAGCTCCGACCGGGAGGCCGGGGAGCTGTTTTTT. This chain uses TRBV13 with TRBJ2-2; 7 bases align to TRBD2. J gave up 6 bases and V 4 bases, and 5 bases lay outside the gene matches. Germline-derived CDR1 and CDR2 are PRHDT and FYEKMQ (reference sequence). The CDR3 contains 14 residues.